These T cell receptor beta chains were read from a single sample in a study of blood T cell repertoires in COVID-19. Sequencing was performed with immunoSEQ multiplex PCR; in TCRdb, only in-frame clones are kept and a portion is missing. The repertoire includes fewer than 70,000 clones, 80% to 90% of them detected once, and approximately 2.5% sits in the top ten. The sample consisted of peripheral blood. The receptors derive from a human donor in a cohort sampled during active COVID-19. Each CDR3 is given with its conserved first and last residue. A D gene is named only where the DNA matches it firmly. A row's size may be missing; if present it is once, few, many or a size class.

d_call j_call v_call clone_size cdr3_nt cdr3_aa
TRBD2 TRBJ2-1 TRBV5-1 . TGCGCCAGCAGCCCGGCGGGGGCCTACAATGAGCAGTTCTTC CASSPAGAYNEQFF
. TRBJ1-5 TRBV6-6 . TGTGCCAGCAGTTCAGAAATCAATCAGCCCCAGCATTTT CASSSEINQPQHF
. TRBJ1-4 TRBV28 . TGTGCCAGCAGCCCACAACGAGAAAAACTGTTTTTT CASSPQREKLFF
. TRBJ1-5 TRBV27 . TGTGCCAGCAGTCCTTCACTTTTAAGTCCCCAGCATTTT CASSPSLLSPQHF
TRBD2 TRBJ2-4 TRBV5-1 . TGCGCCAGCAGCCAGACCGGGACTAGCGTCGCCAAAAACATTCAGTACTTC CASSQTGTSVAKNIQYF
TRBD2 TRBJ2-7 TRBV28 . TGTGCCAGCAGCTCGAGGGCGGGGAGGGGCCACGAGCAGTACTTC CASSSRAGRGHEQYF
TRBD2 TRBJ2-7 TRBV5-1 . TGCGCCAGCAGCCTTACTAGCGGGATGACTTACGAGCAGTACTTC CASSLTSGMTYEQYF
. TRBJ1-5 TRBV19 . TGTGCCTCGCATTGGGGCGGCGCAAGCAATCAGCCCCAGCATTTT CASHWGGASNQPQHF
. TRBJ1-1 TRBV5-1 . TGCGCCAGCAGCTTGTCGGGTGAAGCTTTCTTT CASSLSGEAFF
TRBD2 TRBJ2-1 TRBV29-1 . TGCAGCGCTAGCGGGAGTATAAATGAGCAGTTCTTC CSASGSINEQFF
. TRBJ1-2 TRBV30 . TGTGCCGGCGGGGGATGGCATGGCTACACCTTC CAGGGWHGYTF
. TRBJ2-2 TRBV2 . TGTGCCAGCATAATGAACACCGGGGAGCTGTTTTTT CASIMNTGELFF
. TRBJ1-1 TRBV29-1 . TGCAGCGTTGCCGCAGGGGTCACTGAAGCTTTCTTT CSVAAGVTEAFF
. TRBJ2-4 TRBV7-2 . TGTGCCAGCAGCTTAGGCGGGGTGTCGTACTTC CASSLGGVSYF
. TRBJ1-1 TRBV5-1 . TGCGCCAGCAGCTTGGAAGTATCAGGGGCTGAAGCTTTCTTT CASSLEVSGAEAFF
TRBD1 TRBJ1-1 TRBV7-9 . TGTGCCAGCAGCGCACAACAGGGGGCGAACACTGAAGCTTTCTTT CASSAQQGANTEAFF
. TRBJ2-1 TRBV6-2/TRBV6-3 . TGTGCCAGCAGTTACTCTAGGACACCCTCCTACAATGAGCAGTTCTTC CASSYSRTPSYNEQFF
. TRBJ2-7 TRBV6-5 . TGTGCCAGCCCTAAAGCGGGTCTGACCTACGAGCAGTACTTC CASPKAGLTYEQYF
TRBD1 TRBJ1-1 TRBV4-2 . TGTGCCAGCAGCCAAGCGGACAGGGAGTCTGAAGCTTTCTTT CASSQADRESEAFF
. TRBJ2-7 TRBV6-6 . TGTGCCAGCAGTTCGGGTGGCTACGAGCAGTACTTC CASSSGGYEQYF
TRBD2 TRBJ2-3 TRBV4-2 . TGTGCCAGCAGCCAAGGTAGCCTAGCGGGAGGGCCCGATACGCAGTATTTT CASSQGSLAGGPDTQYF
. TRBJ2-2 TRBV14 . TGTGCCAGCAGCCAAGTTGGAAACAGCCCCACCGGGGAGCTGTTTTTT CASSQVGNSPTGELFF
. TRBJ1-4 TRBV30 once TGTGCCTGGAGTACAGGGAGGGGGGAAAAACTGTTTTTT CAWSTGRGEKLFF
. TRBJ1-4 TRBV5-4 . TGTGCCAGCAGCTCCAAAGGGACATCTGCAACTAATGAAAAACTGTTTTTT CASSSKGTSATNEKLFF